These T cell receptor beta chains were read from a single sample in a study of T-cell memory formation after mild COVID-19. In TCRdb, the 5' RACE reads were re-called with MiXCR into one record per CDR3 protein. The sample includes approximately 560,000 distinct CDR3 sequences, roughly 17% of them seen just once. The sample comprised PBMCs or a T cell subset sorted from them (not recorded which). Receptor source: an adult woman who had mild COVID-19 (a few samples of this study predate the infection). Cell type and time point are not known. The CDR3 runs from the conserved cysteine through the conserved F or W. A D gene is named only where the DNA matches it firmly. Not every row has a clone size; where given, it reads once, few, many or a size class.

CDR3,DNA,V,D,J,size
CASSKPGQGPYNEQFF,TGCGCCAGCAGCAAACCGGGACAGGGTCCCTACAATGAGCAGTTCTTC,TRBV5-1,TRBD1,TRBJ2-1,-
CSASDDNYEQYF,TGCAGTGCTAGCGACGACAATTACGAGCAGTACTTC,TRBV20-1,-,TRBJ2-7,few
CASSLLSNHAEAFF,TGTGCCAGCAGCCTCCTTTCAAATCATGCTGAAGCTTTCTTT,TRBV14,-,TRBJ1-1,-
CASGTDMNTEAFF,TGTGCCAGCGGGACAGACATGAACACTGAAGCTTTCTTT,TRBV11-2,TRBD1,TRBJ1-1,many
CASSSSGSYNEQFF,TGTGCCAGCAGCTCTAGCGGGTCCTACAATGAGCAGTTCTTC,TRBV7-2,TRBD2,TRBJ2-1,few
CASSRGQGEGANYGYTF,TGTGCCAGCAGCCGTGGACAGGGAGAGGGAGCTAACTATGGCTACACCTTC,TRBV7-9,TRBD1,TRBJ1-2,few
CASSRLTTSTDTQYF,TGCGCCAGCAGCCGACTGACAACTAGCACAGATACGCAGTATTTT,TRBV5-1,-,TRBJ2-3,few
CASSQGHSFYEQYF,TGTGCCAGCAGCCAGGGACATAGCTTCTACGAGCAGTACTTC,TRBV3-1,-,TRBJ2-7,many
CASSYSVGTAMVTQYF,TGTGCCAGCAGTTACTCGGTGGGCACGGCAATGGTGACCCAGTACTTC,TRBV6-5,-,TRBJ2-5,few
CASSVGGRGVEQFF,TGTGCCAGCAGCGTAGGGGGAAGAGGGGTTGAGCAGTTCTTC,TRBV9,-,TRBJ2-1,-
CASSEGRAYYNEQFF,TGTGCCAGCAGTGAAGGGAGGGCCTACTACAATGAGCAGTTCTTC,TRBV25-1,TRBD2,TRBJ2-1,-
CSVVRQGTYNEQFF,TGCAGCGTTGTTCGACAGGGGACCTACAATGAGCAGTTCTTC,TRBV29-1,TRBD1,TRBJ2-1,-
CASSPRTGALYEQYF,TGTGCCAGCAGTCCACGGACGGGAGCTTTATACGAGCAGTACTTC,TRBV6-5,-,TRBJ2-7,few
CASSLVHGTHTSTDTQYF,TGTGCCAGCAGCTTAGTTCACGGGACACATACTAGCACAGATACGCAGTATTTT,TRBV11-2,-,TRBJ2-3,-
CASRPGQGPVNTEAFF,TGTGCCAGCAGGCCGGGACAGGGGCCGGTGAACACTGAAGCTTTCTTT,TRBV5-5,TRBD1,TRBJ1-1,few
CATSRGQYRETQYF,TGTGCCACCAGCAGAGGTCAATATCGGGAGACCCAGTACTTC,TRBV15,-,TRBJ2-5,-
CASSFDLRGADTQYF,TGTGCCAGCAGTTTTGATCTCCGAGGCGCAGATACGCAGTATTTT,TRBV12-3/TRBV12-4,-,TRBJ2-3,-